The T cell receptor beta chain described here comes from a study of T cell responses to AZD1222 COVID-19 vaccine. The overall study: Whether given at about 4 or about 12 weeks, second doses were pooled. The study, taken as a whole, reports: The peak T cell response came first, and repertoires were sampled only after it. Unmutated variant regions are reportedly targeted by nearly half of spike-specific TCRs. Among those given AZD1222, only 5 to 7 were seropositive at baseline.

Germline CDR1 reads MNHEY; CDR2 reads SVGAGI. V was pared by 6 bases and J by 5 bases, with 10 bases between. The CDR3 loop spans 12 amino acids. Libraries were prepared by immunoSEQ multiplex PCR; TCRdb keeps only in-frame clonotypes and omits some of them. The sample has around 78,000 clones; around nine tenths are singletons. As concerns this clone: What it binds is unknown.

The material sequenced was peripheral blood, taken on day 0 of AZD1222 vaccination. The V and J genes are TRBV6-5 and TRBJ1-2; a possible D gene is TRBD1 (6 bases). This TCR was recovered from an adult in good health. The CDR3 nucleotides are TGTGCCAGCAGACAGGGCCCGTATGGCTACACCTTC. As protein: CASRQGPYGYTF.